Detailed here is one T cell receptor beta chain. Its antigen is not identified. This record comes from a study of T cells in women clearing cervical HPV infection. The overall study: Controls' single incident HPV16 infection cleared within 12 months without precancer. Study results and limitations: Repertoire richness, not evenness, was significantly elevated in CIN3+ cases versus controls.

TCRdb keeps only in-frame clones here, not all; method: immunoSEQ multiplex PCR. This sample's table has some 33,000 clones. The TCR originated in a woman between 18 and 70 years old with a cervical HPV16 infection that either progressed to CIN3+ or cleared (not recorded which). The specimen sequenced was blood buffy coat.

The CDR3 DNA, read in part, is TGTGCCAGTAGCGGACAGGGGAATTCACCA. This codes for CASSGQGNSP. The entire CDR3 sequence reads CASSGQGNSPLFF. V is TRBV19 and J is TRBJ1-4; 9 nucleotides align to TRBD1. The read comes to an end 3 residues before the CDR3 does, leaving the germline J gene to fill in the end. CDR1 and CDR2 (germline): LNHDA, SQIVND (reference sequence). CDR3 size: 13 residues.